The 17 T cell receptor beta chains below come from one sample, sequenced in a study of T cells after yellow fever vaccination (dated by TCRdb to about 2019). Interpreted using the paper, the treatment or condition label stands for: live attenuated yellow fever vaccine strain. Libraries were prepared through 5' RACE. Sequencing took place on an Illumina HiSeq 2500. The public reads were reanalyzed by TCRdb: fastp trimming at Q25, MiXCR alignment, in-frame beta chains only. Every distinct CDR3 protein forms one entry, paired with its most common genes and DNA. Counted in this sample were a few hundred thousand distinct CDR3 sequences; roughly 10% of them appeared once. The top ten clones comprise 15% to 20% of the sample. The sequencing here drew on PBMCs, taken on the day of the first yellow fever vaccination. Receptors were obtained from a man aged 18 to 29 who received the YFV17D yellow fever vaccine.

This clonotype has more than one count but fewer than ten. The chain joins TRBV10-3 to TRBJ1-5; D uncertain. V lost 3 bases and J lost 5, with 5 bases in between. This CDR3 has 12 amino acids. Looked up from germline, CDR1 is ENHRY and CDR2 is SYGVKD. As DNA, the CDR3 is TGTGCCATCAGTGAATATGATCAGCCCCAGCATTTT. It encodes CAISEYDQPQHF.

The chain recombines TRBV20-1 with TRBJ2-7; 9 nucleotides agree with TRBD1. Germline V gene data show CDR1 as DFQATT and CDR2 as SNEGSKA (reference sequence). The trim removed 4 bases at V and 2 bases at J, leaving 3 bases unmatched. The CDR3 is 13 amino acids. CDR3 protein: CSATGTGTYEQYF. Written as DNA, the CDR3 is TGCAGTGCTACTGGGACAGGGACCTACGAGCAGTACTTC.

This clonotype occurred a few times. This sequence may be a read error, since a much larger clone differs from it by one base. The genes are TRBV12-3 or TRBV12-4 and TRBJ2-2; D remains ambiguous. V dropped 1 base and J dropped 0 bases, with 3 bases sitting between them. This CDR3 contains 14 residues. CDR3 sequence: CASSLVPNTGELFF. The CDR3 DNA is TGTGCCAGCAGTTTAGTTCCGAACACCGGGGAGCTGTTTTTT.

This chain joins TRBV4-1 and TRBJ2-5, with 9 bases lining up with TRBD2. Trimming removed 1 base from V and 4 bases from J; junction bases left unmatched: 13. This CDR3 comprises 18 residues. CDR1 and CDR2 (germline): MGHRA, YSYEKL. CDR3 amino acids: CASSQAALAGCGRETQYF. The CDR3 DNA sequence: TGCGCCAGCAGCCAAGCGGCGCTAGCGGGGTGCGGGCGAGAGACCCAGTACTTC.

This clonotype has ten or more counts. The chain joins TRBV5-1 to TRBJ2-3, with 7 bases identical to TRBD2. Germline V lookup: CDR1 SGHRS, CDR2 YFSETQ. The CDR3 covers 15 residues. V shed 3 bases and J 1 base; nucleotides not matched to a gene: 5. The CDR3 is CASSYLAAGTDTQYF. CDR3 DNA sequence: TGCGCCAGCAGCTACCTAGCGGCGGGCACAGATACGCAGTATTTT.

V usage is TRBV6-5 and J usage is TRBJ2-5, with 9 bases that match TRBD2. This CDR3 contains 18 residues. With V trimmed by 1 base and J by 4 bases, 13 bases remained unmatched. From germline, CDR1 is MNHEY and CDR2 SVGAGI. CDR3 sequence (DNA): TGTGCCAGCAGTTACTTTCTTCAGACTAGCGGTTTTCCAGAGACCCAGTACTTC. Its protein is CASSYFLQTSGFPETQYF.

The genes are TRBV7-9 and TRBJ2-6, with TRBD2 matching over 7 bases. V lost 6 bases and J lost 0; bases outside the gene matches: 8. CDR3 length equals 17 residues. Germline loops: CDR1 SEHNR, CDR2 FQNEAQ (reference sequence). The CDR3 sequence is CASRPSGVRSGANVLTF. The CDR3 nucleotides are TGTGCCAGCAGACCGAGCGGGGTCCGCTCTGGGGCCAACGTCCTGACTTTC. Variable domain in full (rest from reference TRBV7-9 and TRBJ2-6): DTGVSQNPRHKITKRGQNVTFRCDPISEHNRLYWYRQTLGQGPEFLTYFQNEAQLEKSRLLSDRFSAERPKGSFSTLEIQRTEQGDSAMYLCASRPSGVRSGANVLTFGAGSRLTVL.

This clonotype appeared many times. The CDR3: CASGLAGGYEQYV. CDR3 sequence (DNA): TGTGCCAGCGGGCTAGCGGGGGGATACGAGCAGTACGTC. The chain combines TRBV7-2 with TRBJ2-7; 11 positions match TRBD2. CDR3 length equals 13 residues. The germline gives CDR1 SGHTA, CDR2 FQGNSA. After removal of 8 bases from V and 4 bases from J, the junction contained 4 bases not matched to a gene.

The rearrangement uses TRBV7-3 and TRBJ2-3; D unclear. V was cut by 6 bases and J by 7 bases, with 20 bases left in between. Germline loops: CDR1 SGHTA, CDR2 FQGTGA. This CDR3 spans 15 amino acids. CDR3 residues: CASSPGPSQYNTQYF. CDR3 sequence (DNA): TGTGCCAGCAGTCCCGGGCCCAGCCAGTATAATACGCAGTATTTT.

The rearrangement joins TRBV5-1 to TRBJ1-3; unclear D gene. From germline, CDR1 is SGHRS and CDR2 YFSETQ. The CDR3 runs to 14 residues. V lost 1 base, J lost 0 bases, and 5 bases lay in between. CDR3 protein: CASSLTLSGNTIYF. The CDR3 region has the DNA TGCGCCAGCAGCTTGACCCTCTCTGGAAACACCATATATTTT. The complete variable domain, with remaining parts taken from reference TRBV5-1 and TRBJ1-3, reads KAGVTQTPRYLIKTRGQQVTLSCSPISGHRSVSWYQQTPGQGLQFLFEYFSETQRNKGNFPGRFSGRQFSNSRSEMNVSTLELGDSALYLCASSLTLSGNTIYFGEGSWLTVV.

The J gene is TRBJ2-3, the V gene TRBV24-1, with 10 bases that match TRBD1. V dropped 3 bases and J dropped 3; count of bases not matched to a gene: 8. Germline V gene sequence: CDR1 KGHDR, CDR2 SFDVKD. The CDR3 has 17 amino acids. The CDR3 DNA is TGTGCCACCAGTGATACCCGGGACAGGGGTGGGACAGATACGCAGTATTTT. Amino acid sequence: CATSDTRDRGGTDTQYF.

This clonotype was seen a handful of times. The chain is built from TRBV20-1 and TRBJ2-7; 8 bases are shared with TRBD2. CDR1 is DFQATT, CDR2 SNEGSKA, per germline (reference sequence). The CDR3 has 16 amino acids. V shed 0 bases and J 3 bases; nucleotides not matched to a gene: 10. In DNA, the CDR3 is TGCAGTGCTAGAGATCGCAAAGCGGGGGCCCGCTACGAGCAGTACGTC. Residues: CSARDRKAGARYEQYV.

Only a few counts were recorded for this clonotype. V usage is TRBV5-1 and J usage is TRBJ2-1; the D is unclear. The CDR3 extends over 14 amino acids. With 4 bases removed from V and 10 bases from J, the gap between germline ends came to 18 bases. Germline lookup yields CDR1 SGHRS and CDR2 YFSETQ. As DNA, the CDR3 is TGCGCCAGCAGCCTGACGGTTCAAGACACGGAGCAGTTCTTC. This codes for CASSLTVQDTEQFF.

This clonotype was found a few times. The CDR3 region is CASSQPDPYGYTF. CDR3 DNA: TGTGCCAGCAGCCAACCGGACCCTTATGGCTACACCTTC. V usage is TRBV3-1 and J usage is TRBJ1-2; D ambiguous. The CDR3 runs 13 residues. The V gene lost 2 bases and the J gene lost 5 bases, with 9 bases spanning the gap. Germline CDR1 and CDR2: LGHDT and YNNKEL (reference sequence).

This chain links TRBV6-2 or TRBV6-3 with TRBJ2-3; D uncertain. The germline V gene encodes CDR1 MNHEY and CDR2 SVGEGT. Deletions cut 6 bases from V and 2 bases from J, with 9 bases between. CDR3 length: 13 amino acids. The CDR3 here is CASRAGYTDTQYF. The CDR3 DNA is TGTGCCAGCAGAGCCGGCTACACAGATACGCAGTATTTT.

Only a few counts were recorded for this clonotype. The chain uses TRBV10-1 and TRBJ1-2, with TRBD1 matching over 8 bases. CDR3 length: 16 residues. Germline V gives CDR1 WNHNN, CDR2 SYGVQD (reference sequence). V trimming: 5 bases; J trimming: 10 bases; junction bases outside the gene matches: 18. The CDR3 region is CASSPSGGRDPAVYTF. The DNA for the CDR3 is TGCGCCAGCAGTCCATCAGGGGGCAGGGACCCCGCCGTCTACACCTTC.

This clonotype has more than one count but fewer than ten. The chain couples TRBV6-1 to TRBJ1-6; D may be TRBD1 (5 bases). Trimming left V 6 bases short and J 8 bases short, with 11 bases between. Germline V gene lookup returns CDR1 MNHNS and CDR2 SASEGT. The CDR3 covers 13 residues. CDR3 nucleotides: TGTGCCAGCAGAAGGGACGATGATTCACCCCTCCACTTT. The encoded protein is CASRRDDDSPLHF.